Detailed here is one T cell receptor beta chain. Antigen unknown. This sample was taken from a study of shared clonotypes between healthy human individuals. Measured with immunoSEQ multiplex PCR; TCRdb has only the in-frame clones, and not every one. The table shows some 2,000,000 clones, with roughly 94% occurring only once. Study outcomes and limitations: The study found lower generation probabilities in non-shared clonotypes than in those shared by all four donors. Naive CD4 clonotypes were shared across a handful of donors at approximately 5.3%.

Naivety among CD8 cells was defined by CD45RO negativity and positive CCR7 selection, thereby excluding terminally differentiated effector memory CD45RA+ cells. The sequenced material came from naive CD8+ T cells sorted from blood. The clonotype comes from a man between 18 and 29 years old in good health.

The CDR3 reads CASSGERDSGNTIYF. CDR3 bases: TGTGCCAGCAGCGGGGAGAGGGACTCTGGAAACACCATATATTTT. The chain is built from TRBV7-9 and TRBJ1-3; the D is unclear. The CDR3 runs to 15 residues. V was pared by 5 bases and J by 0 bases, with 11 bases between. CDR1 is SEHNR, CDR2 FQNEAQ, per germline (reference sequence).